This T cell receptor (beta chain) was recovered during a study of T cells after yellow fever vaccination. About the research overall: Fractions of low cell number were prepared using SMART-Seq v4 Ultra Low Input. Study observations and caveats: Clones that expanded after primary vaccination mostly reappeared after the booster (around 96% CD4, approximately 87% CD8).

The germline V gene encodes CDR1 SGHTA and CDR2 FQGTGA. This CDR3 comprises 13 residues. With 8 bases removed from V and 2 bases from J, the gap between germline ends came to 11 bases. This clonotype was observed a few times. Its antigen remains unidentified. By 5'RACE template switching, TCR cDNA was produced, with a universal primer site and UMIs added in the process. From the 5' RACE reads, TCRdb called clonotypes with MiXCR, one entry per CDR3 protein. The table has about 350,000 distinct CDR3 sequences, approximately 4% seen once. This specimen consisted of PBMCs, obtained 5 days after the yellow fever booster vaccination. The TCR comes from a man aged 18 to 35 who received the YFV17D yellow fever vaccine. V and J are TRBV7-3 and TRBJ2-3, with D maybe TRBD2 (5 bases). This CDR3 reads CASGSTNTDTQYF. The CDR3 DNA reads as TGTGCCAGCGGGAGTACAAACACAGATACGCAGTATTTT.